This T cell receptor (beta chain) was recovered during a study of blood T cell repertoires in COVID-19. Study as a whole: Sample material is recorded as cDNA or gDNA derived from T cells, B-cell-depleted T cells, or PBMCs.

Clones were sequenced by immunoSEQ multiplex PCR, and TCRdb holds only the in-frame ones, with some missing. The sample includes some 200,000 clones, approximately 80% of them seen just once. This CDR3 contains 15 residues. V gave up 2 bases and J gave up 2 bases, with 12 bases separating them. Germline CDR1 and CDR2: SGHAT and FQNNGV. This sequence originates from a woman between 40 and 50 years old who had recovered from COVID-19. The specimen sequenced was peripheral blood. This chain connects TRBV11-2 to TRBJ2-5; TRBD2 is a possible D gene (6 bases). The chain's CDR3 is CASSLTGGEQETQYF. The CDR3 bases are TGTGCCAGCAGCTTAACTGGAGGGGAGCAAGAGACCCAGTACTTC.